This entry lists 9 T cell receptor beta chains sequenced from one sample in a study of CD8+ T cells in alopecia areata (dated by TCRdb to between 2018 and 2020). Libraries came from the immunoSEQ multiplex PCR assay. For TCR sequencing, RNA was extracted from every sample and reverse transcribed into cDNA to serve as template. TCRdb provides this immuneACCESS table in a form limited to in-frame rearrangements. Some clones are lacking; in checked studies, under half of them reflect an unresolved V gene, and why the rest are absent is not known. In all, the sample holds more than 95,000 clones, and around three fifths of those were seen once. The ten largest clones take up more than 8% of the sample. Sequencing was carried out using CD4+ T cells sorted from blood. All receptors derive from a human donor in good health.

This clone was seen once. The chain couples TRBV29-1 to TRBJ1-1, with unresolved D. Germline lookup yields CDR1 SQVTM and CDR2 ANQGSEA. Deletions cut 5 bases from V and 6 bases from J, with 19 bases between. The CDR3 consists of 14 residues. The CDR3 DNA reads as TGCAGCGTTACGATCAGAGGGTTTGACTCTGAAGCTTTCTTT. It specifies CSVTIRGFDSEAFF.

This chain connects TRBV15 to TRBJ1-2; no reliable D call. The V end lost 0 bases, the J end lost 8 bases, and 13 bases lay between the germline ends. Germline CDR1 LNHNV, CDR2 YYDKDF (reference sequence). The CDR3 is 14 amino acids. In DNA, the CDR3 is TGTGCCACCAGCAGAGATACCGGGAGAGGGGGCTACACCTTC. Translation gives CATSRDTGRGGYTF.

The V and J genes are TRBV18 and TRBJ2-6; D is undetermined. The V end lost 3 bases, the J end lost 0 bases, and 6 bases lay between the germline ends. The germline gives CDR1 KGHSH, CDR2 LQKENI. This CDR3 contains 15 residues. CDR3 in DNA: TGTGCCAGCTCACCGACTCGCTCTGGGGCCAACGTCCTGACTTTC. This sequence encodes CASSPTRSGANVLTF.

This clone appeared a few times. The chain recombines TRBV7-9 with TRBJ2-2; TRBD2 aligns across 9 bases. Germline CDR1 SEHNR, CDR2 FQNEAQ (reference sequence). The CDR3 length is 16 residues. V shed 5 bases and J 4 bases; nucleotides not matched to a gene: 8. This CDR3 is CASSPVAGAITGELFF. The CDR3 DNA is TGTGCCAGCAGCCCGGTAGCGGGGGCGATCACCGGGGAGCTGTTTTTT.

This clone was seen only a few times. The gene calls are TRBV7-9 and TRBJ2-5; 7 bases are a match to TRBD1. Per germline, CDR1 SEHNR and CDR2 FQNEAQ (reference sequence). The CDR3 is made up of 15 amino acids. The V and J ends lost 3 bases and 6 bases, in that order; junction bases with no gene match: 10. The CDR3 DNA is TGTGCCAGCAGCTTTGGGAGACAGGGAAGACAGACCCAGTACTTC. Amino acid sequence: CASSFGRQGRQTQYF.

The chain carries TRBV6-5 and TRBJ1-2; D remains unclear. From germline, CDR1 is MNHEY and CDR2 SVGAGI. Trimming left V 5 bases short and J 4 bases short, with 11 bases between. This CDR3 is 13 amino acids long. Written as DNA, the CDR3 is TGTGCCAGCAGTCCGGGAGCCCTCTATGGCTACACCTTC. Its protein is CASSPGALYGYTF.

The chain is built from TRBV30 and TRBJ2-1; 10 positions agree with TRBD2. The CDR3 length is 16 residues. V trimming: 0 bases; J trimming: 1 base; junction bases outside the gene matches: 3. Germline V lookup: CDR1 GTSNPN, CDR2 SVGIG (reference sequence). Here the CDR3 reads CAWSVGGLASYNEQFF. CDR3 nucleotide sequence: TGTGCCTGGAGTGTAGGGGGACTAGCGTCCTACAATGAGCAGTTCTTC.

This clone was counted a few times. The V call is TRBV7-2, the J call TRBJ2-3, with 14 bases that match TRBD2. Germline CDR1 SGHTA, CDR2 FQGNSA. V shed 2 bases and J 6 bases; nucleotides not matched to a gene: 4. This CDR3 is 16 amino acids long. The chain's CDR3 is CASSLRLAGGPDTQYF. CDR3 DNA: TGTGCCAGCAGCTTACGACTAGCGGGGGGGCCGGATACGCAGTATTTT. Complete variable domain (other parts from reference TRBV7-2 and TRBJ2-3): GAGVSQSPSNKVTEKGKDVELRCDPISGHTALYWYRQSLGQGLEFLIYFQGNSAPDKSGLPSDRFSAERTGGSVSTLTIQRTQQEDSAVYLCASSLRLAGGPDTQYFGPGTRLTVL.

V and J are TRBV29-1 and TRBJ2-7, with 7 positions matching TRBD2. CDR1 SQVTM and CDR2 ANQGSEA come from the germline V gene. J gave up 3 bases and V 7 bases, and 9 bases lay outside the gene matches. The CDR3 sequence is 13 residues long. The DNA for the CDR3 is TGCAGCGCCGTGGTGGGAGGGTACTACGAGCAGTACTTC. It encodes CSAVVGGYYEQYF.